The entry below describes one T cell receptor (beta chain). TCRdb's copy holds only in-frame clones and misses some; the assay was immunoSEQ multiplex PCR. Here the sample spans some 11,000 clones, 82% being singletons. The CDR3 spans 15 residues. Germline-derived CDR1 and CDR2 are LNHNV and YYDKDF (reference sequence). With 0 bases removed from V and 2 bases from J, the gap between germline ends came to 10 bases. This sample was taken from a study of immune evolution from preneoplasia to lung adenocarcinoma. The origin of this receptor is a person between 70 and 80 years old with lung adenocarcinoma. The sequenced sample was FFPE minimally invasive lung adenocarcinoma tissue. The chain combines TRBV15 with TRBJ1-1, with unresolved D. The CDR3 nucleotides read TGTGCCACCAGCAGAGATCTTCTTGAAAACACTGAAGCTTTCTTT. This gives the protein CATSRDLLENTEAFF.